This T cell receptor (beta chain) stems from a study of blood T cell repertoires in COVID-19. Study details: Samples of COVID-19 (acute and convalescent) were obtained from the United States, Italy and Spain. PBMCs, B-cell-depleted T cells, or T cells provided the cDNA or gDNA that made up the material.

Method: immunoSEQ multiplex PCR; TCRdb's copy keeps in-frame clones and lacks some. The repertoire includes 250,000 to 300,000 clones, more than 75% of them detected once, and roughly 15% sits in the top ten. Individuals drawn from 24 US areas were roughly 18 to 100 years old. Participant-given clinical history determined each cohort assignment. Germline CDR1 is SEHNR and CDR2 is FQNEAQ (reference sequence). There are 13 residues in the CDR3. V was clipped by 5 bases and J by 8 bases, with 15 bases between them. Sequencing used PBMCs or T cells enriched from blood (not recorded which). The receptor was derived from a man aged 18 to 29 who had recovered from COVID-19. The rearrangement uses TRBV7-9 and TRBJ1-2, with D possibly being TRBD1 (5 bases). CDR3 loop: CASSREGGEGYTF. CDR3 sequence (DNA): TGTGCCAGCAGCCGCGAGGGAGGGGAGGGCTACACCTTC.